The source of this T cell receptor beta chain is a study of CD4+ T cells in melanoma (dated by TCRdb to between 2020 and 2023). In terms of the full investigation: The study examined neoantigen-specific CD4+ T cells in human melanoma. What the work shows at the level of the full study, not this receptor alone: Diverse differentiation states were reported to be shown by neoantigen-specific CD4+ T cells in melanoma. Neoantigen-specific CD4+ T cells were reported to be correlated with the function of CD8+ T cells, macrophages and B cells.

Details on this clone: Its binding antigen is unknown. No base quality information exists; no much larger clone differs at one position.

The library was prepared using the immunoSEQ multiplex PCR assay. The immuneACCESS repertoire file appears here via TCRdb, limited to in-frame rearrangements. These files lack a portion of the clones; in checked studies, under half of the deficit traces to unresolved V genes, and the cause of the others is not known. The sample table lists fewer than 150,000 clones, over 90% of them with a count of one. The ten largest make up about 1.5% of the sample. The CDR3 runs 14 amino acids, cysteine and phenylalanine included. The kept DNA is CDR3 alone, 42 bases in frame from the first base. The germline V gene (reference sequence) provides CDR1 LNHDA and CDR2 SQIVND. V is pruned by 8 bases and J by 3 bases, leaving 7 bases of the junction without a gene match. The donors were people with melanoma.

The V and J genes are TRBV19 and TRBJ1-5; 7 central nucleotides agree with TRBD1. This TCR came from a human donor with melanoma. The nucleotide sequence is TGTGCCAGTCGTGAGGGACAGAACAATCAGCCCCAGCATTTT. It codes for CASREGQNNQPQHF.